This T cell receptor beta chain was captured in a study of brain T cells in children with intractable seizures. Indicated time point: blood from clinic visit 5 months post-surgery; TSC patient then seizure free. The sequenced cases were selected for having the highest brain T cell transcript signatures. Sequencing used immunoSEQ multiplex PCR; TCRdb keeps in-frame clones, though not all of them. The sample contains about 340,000 clones, over 90% of which appear only once. Trimming took 3 bases from V and 6 from J, leaving 9 bases between them. CDR3 length: 13 amino acids. Germline V CDR1 and CDR2: SGHDT, YYEEEE.

This receptor was taken from a boy under three years old with tuberous sclerosis and intractable seizures. The specimen comprised peripheral blood, sampled approximately 5 months after surgery. This sequence joins TRBV5-6 and TRBJ1-4; possible D gene TRBD1, 5 bases. For the CDR3, the DNA is TGTGCCAGCAGCTGGGGGTCCGATGAAAAACTGTTTTTT. As protein: CASSWGSDEKLFF.